This T cell receptor (beta chain) was identified in a study of cytomegalovirus exposure and HLA in healthy donors. PCR primers comprised 60 Vbeta and 13 Jbeta primers. In the authors' workflow: Roughly 73 million unique TCR beta chains, roughly 11 million of them shared, were counted by a later analysis. Using immunoSEQ multiplex PCR, the repertoire was profiled, and TCRdb retains in-frame clones only, with some absent. From that table come the V and J calls and clone size; the DNA was used to work out D and trimming. This table has 150,000 to 200,000 clones, roughly four fifths appearing once. The CDR3 consists of 13 residues. Germline lookup yields CDR1 SGHAT and CDR2 FQNNGV. The V end lost 2 bases, the J end lost 4 bases, and 8 bases lay between the germline ends. Study findings and constraints: Available immune exposure information covered CMV serostatus only. Later analysis suggested links between common viral pathogens and several top significant clusters.

Comments on this clone: Its antigen remains unidentified.

Healthy individuals who donated bone marrow served as the donors. The specimen was PBMCs. V usage is TRBV11-2 and J usage is TRBJ1-2; D ambiguous. This TCR derives from a woman aged 18-30 years in good health and CMV-seropositive. CDR3 nucleotide sequence: TGTGCCAGCAGCTTATTCCGGGGCTATGGCTACACCTTC. It codes for CASSLFRGYGYTF.